This TCR beta chain was sequenced during a study of T-cell reconstitution after alpha-beta-depleted transplantation in children. Germline V lookup: CDR1 SGDLS, CDR2 YYNGEE. The CDR3 runs to 15 residues. Deletions cut 2 bases from V and 1 base from J, with 7 bases between. The authors prepared the TCRbeta library with unique molecular identifiers. MiXCR, run by TCRdb on the PCR reads, gives a single entry per CDR3 protein. The data hold around 600,000 distinct CDR3 sequences, with 15% to 20% observed a single time. The chain has TRBV9 and TRBJ2-6, with D uncertain. This receptor was taken from a human donor who donated a stem cell graft to a child with acute myeloid leukemia. This specimen consisted of PBMCs from the stem cell graft donor, obtained from the stem cell graft. In DNA form, the CDR3 reads TGTGCCAGCAGCGTCTATTCTTCTGGGGCCAACGTCCTGACTTTC. Translating gives CASSVYSSGANVLTF.